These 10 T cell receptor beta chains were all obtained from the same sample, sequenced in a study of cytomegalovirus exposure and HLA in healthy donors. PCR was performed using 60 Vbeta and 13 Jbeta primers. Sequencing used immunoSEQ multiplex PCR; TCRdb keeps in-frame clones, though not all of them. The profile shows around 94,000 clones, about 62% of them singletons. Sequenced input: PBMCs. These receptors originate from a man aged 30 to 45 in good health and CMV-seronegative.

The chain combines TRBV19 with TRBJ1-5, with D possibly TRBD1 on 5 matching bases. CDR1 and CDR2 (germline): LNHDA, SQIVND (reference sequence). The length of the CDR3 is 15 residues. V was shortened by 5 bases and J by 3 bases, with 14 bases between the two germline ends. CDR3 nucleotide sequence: TGTGCCAGTAGTTGGTGGGCAGGGAACAATCAGCCCCAGCATTTT. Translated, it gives CASSWWAGNNQPQHF.

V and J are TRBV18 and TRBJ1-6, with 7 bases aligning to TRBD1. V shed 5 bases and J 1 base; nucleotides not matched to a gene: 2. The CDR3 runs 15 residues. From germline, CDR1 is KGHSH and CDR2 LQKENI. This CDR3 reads CASSAQGSYNSPLHF. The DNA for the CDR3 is TGTGCCAGCTCAGCACAGGGGTCCTATAATTCACCCCTCCACTTT.

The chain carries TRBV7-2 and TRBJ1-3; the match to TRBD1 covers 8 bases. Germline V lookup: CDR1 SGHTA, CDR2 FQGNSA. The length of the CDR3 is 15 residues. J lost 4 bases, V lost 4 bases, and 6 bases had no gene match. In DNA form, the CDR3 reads TGTGCCAGCAGCTCCCAGGGGGCGCTCGGAAACACCATATATTTT. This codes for CASSSQGALGNTIYF.

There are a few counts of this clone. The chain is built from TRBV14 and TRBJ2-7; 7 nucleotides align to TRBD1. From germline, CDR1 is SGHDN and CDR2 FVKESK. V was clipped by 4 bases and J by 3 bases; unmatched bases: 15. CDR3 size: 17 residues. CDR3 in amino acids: CASSRRRQGSTSYEQYF. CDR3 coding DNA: TGTGCCAGCAGCCGCCGAAGACAGGGATCAACGAGCTACGAGCAGTACTTC.

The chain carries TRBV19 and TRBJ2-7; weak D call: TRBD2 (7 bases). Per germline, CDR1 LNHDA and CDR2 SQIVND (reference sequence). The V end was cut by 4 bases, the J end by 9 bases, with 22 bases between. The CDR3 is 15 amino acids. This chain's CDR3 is CASSTVAGDQRGQYF. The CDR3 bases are TGTGCCAGTAGTACTGTTGCAGGGGACCAGCGGGGGCAGTACTTC.

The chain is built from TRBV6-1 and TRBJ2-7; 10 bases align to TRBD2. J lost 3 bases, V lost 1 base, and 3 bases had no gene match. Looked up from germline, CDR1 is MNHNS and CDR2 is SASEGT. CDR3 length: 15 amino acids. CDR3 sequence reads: CASSEGTSGLYEQYF. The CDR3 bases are TGTGCCAGCAGTGAAGGGACTAGCGGACTCTACGAGCAGTACTTC.

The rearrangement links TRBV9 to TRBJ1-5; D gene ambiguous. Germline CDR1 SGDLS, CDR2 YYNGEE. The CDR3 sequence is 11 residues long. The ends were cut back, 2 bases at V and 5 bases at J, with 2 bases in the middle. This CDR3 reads CASSVYQPQHF. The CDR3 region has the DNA TGTGCCAGCAGCGTCTATCAGCCCCAGCATTTT. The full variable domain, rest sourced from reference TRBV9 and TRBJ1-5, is DSGVTQTPKHLITATGQRVTLRCSPRSGDLSVYWYQQSLDQGLQFLIQYYNGEERAKGNILERFSAQQFPDLHSELNLSSLELGDSALYFCASSVYQPQHFGDGTRLSIL.

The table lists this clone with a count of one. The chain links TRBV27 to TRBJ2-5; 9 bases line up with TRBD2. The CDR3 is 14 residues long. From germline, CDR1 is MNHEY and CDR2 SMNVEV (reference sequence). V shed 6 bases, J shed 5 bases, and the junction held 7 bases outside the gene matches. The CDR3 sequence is CASRSLAGRETQYF. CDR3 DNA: TGTGCCAGCAGATCCCTAGCGGGGCGGGAGACCCAGTACTTC.

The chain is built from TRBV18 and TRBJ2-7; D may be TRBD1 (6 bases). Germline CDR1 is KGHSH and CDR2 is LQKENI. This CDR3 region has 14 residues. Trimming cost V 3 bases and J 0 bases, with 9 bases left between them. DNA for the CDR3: TGTGCCAGCTCACCCGGACAGAGCTCCTACGAGCAGTACTTC. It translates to CASSPGQSSYEQYF.

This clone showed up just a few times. CDR3 residues: CASIEVGTAHQPQHF. The CDR3, as DNA: TGTGCCAGCATCGAAGTGGGGACAGCCCATCAGCCCCAGCATTTT. The rearrangement uses TRBV6-1 and TRBJ1-5; 7 bases match TRBD1. This CDR3 spans 15 amino acids. The junction had 11 bases not matched to a gene; V was cut back by 7 bases and J by 5 bases. Germline-derived CDR1 and CDR2 are MNHNS and SASEGT.